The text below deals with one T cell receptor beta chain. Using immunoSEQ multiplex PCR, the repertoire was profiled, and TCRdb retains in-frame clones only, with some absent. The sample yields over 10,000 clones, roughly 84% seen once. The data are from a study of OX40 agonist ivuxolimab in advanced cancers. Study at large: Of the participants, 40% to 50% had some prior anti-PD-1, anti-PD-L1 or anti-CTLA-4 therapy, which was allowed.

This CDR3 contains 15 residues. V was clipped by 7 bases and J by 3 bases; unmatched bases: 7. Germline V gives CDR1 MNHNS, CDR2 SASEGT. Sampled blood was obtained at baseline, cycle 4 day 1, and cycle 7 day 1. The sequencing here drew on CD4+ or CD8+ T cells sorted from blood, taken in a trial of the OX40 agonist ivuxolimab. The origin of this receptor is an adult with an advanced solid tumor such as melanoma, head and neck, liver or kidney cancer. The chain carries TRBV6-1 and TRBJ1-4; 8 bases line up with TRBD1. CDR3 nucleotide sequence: TGTGCCAGCAAAGAACCGACAGGGGCTAATGAAAAACTGTTTTTT. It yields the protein CASKEPTGANEKLFF.